Only one count was recorded for the clone carrying this T cell receptor (beta chain). This specimen belongs to a study of blood T cell repertoires in COVID-19. Clones were read by immunoSEQ multiplex PCR, and TCRdb kept only the in-frame ones, dropping some. Counted here are 150,000 or so clones, over 80% occurring once; the ten biggest clones make up approximately 4.7%. This CDR3 spans 14 amino acids. In germline, CDR1 is SGHRS, CDR2 YFSETQ. V gave up 0 bases and J gave up 8 bases; unmatched junction bases: 0. The study recruited people aged about 18 to 95 years across more than 20 US areas. This TCR derives from a woman in her forties or fifties who had recovered from COVID-19. The sample comprised PBMCs or T cells enriched from blood (not recorded which). The chain couples TRBV5-1 to TRBJ1-6; TRBD1 matches 9 bases. The DNA of the CDR3 is TGCGCCAGCAGCTTGGGGACAGGGGATTCACCCCTCCACTTT. It yields the protein CASSLGTGDSPLHF.